This T cell receptor beta chain was profiled in a study of blood T cell repertoires in COVID-19 (dated by TCRdb to between 2020 and 2021). About the study as a whole: Collaborator samples came from the United States, Italy and Spain and covered acute and convalescent phases of COVID-19. Subjects who had been exposed to COVID-19, were actively infected with it, or had recovered from it provided the deeply sampled blood TCRbeta repertoires that made up the dataset. A freely available public database, intended as a resource for researchers studying the immune response to SARS-CoV-2, is where the repertoires were released. Samples were obtained from the ongoing ImmuneRACE study (first 160 participants) and from 1,254 subjects provided by 6 global collaborators. Where available, HLA class I and class II types were obtained from metadata supplied by the sample provider rather than from assay-based typing. The material from the prospective study consisted of cDNA or gDNA derived from T cells, B-cell-depleted T cells, or PBMCs. A de-identified subject ID, COVID-19 status, age in years and sex were almost always included in the sample metadata.

The collaborating institutions used their own protocols to collect whole blood in K2EDTA tubes. For TCRbeta analysis, collaborators shipped samples in one of three forms: frozen whole blood, isolated PBMCs, or DNA extracted from either of those sample types. Broad study findings and their caveats: Clinical and demographic metadata were provided uncurated, with the amount varying by source and participant.

TCRbeta CDR3 regions were amplified from genomic DNA using the immunoSEQ Assay, a bias-controlled multiplex PCR. The authors' pipeline ran thus. Within the assay, amplification of reference gene primers was used to estimate how many nucleated cells each sample contained. To quantify the absolute abundance of each unique TCRbeta CDR3 rearrangement, sequence reads were collapsed and filtered. For each sample, productive Simpson clonality was calculated as the square root of Simpson's diversity index across productive rearrangements. TCRdb stores this immuneACCESS table with in-frame sequences only. Part of the clones is absent; in the studies checked, under half of the shortfall reflects unresolved V genes, and no reason is known for the rest. V and J calls plus clone size are reproduced from that table; the DNA served to infer D and trimming. The sample yields 120,000 to 150,000 clones; 80% were counted once. In total, the top ten clones hold less than 5.5% of the sample.

The cysteine opens and the phenylalanine closes a CDR3 of 13 amino acids. The only DNA kept is the CDR3, 39 bases in frame from the first base. Trimming leaves V shorter by 6 bases and J shorter by 4 bases, with the junction holding 5 bases beyond the gene matches. From the germline V gene (reference sequence), CDR1 is SEHNR and CDR2 is FQNEAQ. In regard to this clone: Its antigen is currently not known. The sample holds no much larger clone one base away, and base qualities are not on file.

The V gene is TRBV7-9 and the J gene is TRBJ2-5; TRBD1 aligns with 7 central bases. The receptor was derived from a woman aged 45-60 years with acute or convalescent COVID-19. The sample consisted of peripheral blood. The DNA is as follows: TGTGCCAGCAGTTCGAGGGGGCCAGAGACCCAGTACTTC. It is translated as CASSSRGPETQYF.